This T cell receptor beta chain was retrieved from a study of response to subunit inactivated influenza vaccine. V was trimmed by 1 base and J by 7 bases, leaving 7 bases between them. The length of the CDR3 is 13 residues. The germline V gene encodes CDR1 ENHRY and CDR2 SYGVKD. TCRdb itself ran the RT-PCR reads through MiXCR, one entry per CDR3 protein. The sample holds some 520,000 distinct CDR3 sequences, about 15% seen once. This clonotype was seen more than once but under ten times. The rearrangement joins TRBV10-3 to TRBJ1-4, with D tentatively TRBD1 (5 bases). The clonotype originates from a man between 50 and 69 years old who received an inactivated influenza vaccine. Sequencing used CD4+ T cells sorted from PBMCs, obtained roughly 24 months after vaccination. CDR3 DNA: TGTGCCATCAGTGAGTTCAGGGCTGAAAAACTGTTTTTT. Translation: CAISEFRAEKLFF.